This TCR beta chain originates from a study of blood T cell repertoires in COVID-19. The method was immunoSEQ multiplex PCR; TCRdb's version includes in-frame clones alone and lacks a portion of them. Seen here are approximately 190,000 clones, 60% to 85% observed once, and the top ten hold approximately 15%. The germline V gene has CDR1 SGHRS and CDR2 YFSETQ. Trimming removed 2 bases at V and 8 bases at J, with 8 bases between. The CDR3 spans 12 residues. The chain joins TRBV5-1 to TRBJ2-1, with a weak D call TRBD2 (5 bases). The sequencing input was peripheral blood. This TCR was recovered from a man aged 55 to 70 with active or convalescent COVID-19. CDR3 bases: TGCGCCAGCAGCTTTGCCGGGGATGAGCAGTTCTTC. Translated: CASSFAGDEQFF.